The 29 T cell receptor beta chains given below trace back to one sample, sequenced in a study of Ad26.COV2.S vaccination and SARS-CoV-2 variants. As to treatment: some 20 received Ad26.COV2.S at low or high dose, single or two shots; several received placebo; per-sample allocation not given. Vaccine and placebo recipients were sampled on day 63 after the first injection. Only in-frame clones appear in the TCRdb table, and some are missing; sequencing was by immunoSEQ multiplex PCR. The sample shows some 370,000 clones, 83% of them seen only once. Here the sequenced sample was peripheral blood, taken in a trial of Ad26.COV2.S vaccine versus placebo. These receptors all stem from a person between 18 and 60 years old who received the Ad26.COV2.S COVID-19 vaccine or a placebo.

In this sample, this clone turned up a few times. The CDR3 protein is CASSQNPGLATGANVLTF. Written as DNA, the CDR3 is TGTGCCAGCAGTCAGAATCCGGGACTAGCGACTGGGGCCAACGTCCTGACTTTC. The V call is TRBV25-1, the J call TRBJ2-6; TRBD2 matches at 10 bases. V shed 5 bases and J 2 bases; nucleotides not matched to a gene: 9. CDR3 length equals 18 residues. Germline CDR1 and CDR2: MGHDK and SYGVNS.

The chain links TRBV18 to TRBJ2-5, with 8 bases matching TRBD1. Per germline, CDR1 KGHSH and CDR2 LQKENI. With V trimmed by 2 bases and J by 5 bases, 4 bases remained unmatched. The CDR3 has 14 residues. CDR3 sequence (DNA): TGTGCCAGCTCACCAGGACAGGGCAGGGAGACCCAGTACTTC. It yields the protein CASSPGQGRETQYF.

This sequence joins TRBV10-1 and TRBJ2-1, with TRBD2 as a possible D gene (5 bases). V was shortened by 3 bases and J by 6 bases, with 15 bases between the two germline ends. The length of the CDR3 is 15 residues. Germline V gene lookup returns CDR1 WNHNN and CDR2 SYGVQD (reference sequence). This CDR3 reads CASSDETRAGNEQFF. The CDR3 DNA is TGCGCCAGCAGTGATGAAACTAGGGCGGGCAATGAGCAGTTCTTC.

V is TRBV9 and J is TRBJ2-7; maybe TRBD1 (6 bases). The CDR3 is made up of 15 amino acids. CDR1 and CDR2 from the germline V gene are SGDLS and YYNGEE. V was cut by 3 bases and J by 9 bases, with 22 bases left in between. The CDR3 spells CASSADGQIRGPQYF. The CDR3 DNA sequence: TGTGCCAGCAGCGCCGATGGACAGATTAGGGGTCCGCAGTACTTC.

The chain couples TRBV7-2 to TRBJ2-1; 12 nucleotides agree with TRBD2. The CDR3 is 16 residues long. Trimming cost V 4 bases and J 6 bases; bases outside gene matches: 7. From germline, CDR1 is SGHTA and CDR2 FQGNSA. This CDR3 is CASSSLLAGGPNEQFF. Written as DNA, the CDR3 is TGTGCCAGCAGCTCCCTTCTAGCGGGGGGGCCCAATGAGCAGTTCTTC.

The gene calls are TRBV30 and TRBJ2-7; 10 bases are a match to TRBD2. Germline V gene sequence: CDR1 GTSNPN, CDR2 SVGIG (reference sequence). J lost 5 bases, V lost 3 bases, and 4 bases had no gene match. The CDR3 runs 13 residues. Here the CDR3 reads CAWRPSGRHEQYF. The CDR3 DNA reads TGTGCCTGGAGACCTAGCGGGAGACACGAGCAGTACTTC.

V and J are TRBV19 and TRBJ1-2, with 7 bases fitting TRBD1. The CDR3 has 16 amino acids. Germline lookup yields CDR1 LNHDA and CDR2 SQIVND (reference sequence). The junction had 11 bases not matched to a gene; V was cut back by 5 bases and J by 2 bases. The CDR3 is CASSGSHRGPNYGYTF. The CDR3 DNA is TGTGCCAGTAGTGGGAGCCACAGGGGACCCAACTATGGCTACACCTTC.

The CDR3 sequence is CASSGDRSPLHF. The CDR3 nucleotides are TGTGCCAGCAGCGGTGACCGCTCACCCCTCCACTTT. The chain employs TRBV7-9 and TRBJ1-6, with D unclear. Germline assignment: CDR1 SEHNR and CDR2 FQNEAQ (reference sequence). V was pared by 5 bases and J by 10 bases, with 9 bases between. The CDR3 spans 12 residues.

V is TRBV3-1 (or the pseudogene TRBV3-2) and J is TRBJ1-4; 7 bases are a match to TRBD1. Trimming at V came to 4 bases and at J to 4 bases, leaving 6 bases not matched to a gene. The CDR3 consists of 15 residues. CDR1 is LGHDT and CDR2 is YNNKEL in the germline V gene (reference sequence). CDR3 loop: CASSLRDSDNEKLFF. CDR3 in DNA: TGTGCCAGCAGCCTCCGGGACAGCGATAATGAAAAACTGTTTTTT.

As to this clone: Other DNA sequences from this sample encode an identical CDR3 as well. V is TRBV9 and J is TRBJ1-1; tentative D call: TRBD1 (5 bases). The V end lost 0 bases, the J end lost 1 base, and 7 bases lay between the germline ends. Germline CDR1 and CDR2: SGDLS and YYNGEE. The CDR3 covers 14 residues. The CDR3 coding sequence is TGTGCCAGCAGCGTAGGGGGGACGAACACTGAAGCTTTCTTT. The encoded protein is CASSVGGTNTEAFF.

The chain joins TRBV5-1 to TRBJ2-1; the match to TRBD2 covers 7 bases. The ends lost 2 bases at V and 9 bases at J; junction bases unmatched: 11. Germline CDR1 SGHRS, CDR2 YFSETQ. The CDR3 totals 15 residues. The CDR3 here is CASSFFAGVQSEQFF. CDR3 coding DNA: TGCGCCAGCAGCTTTTTTGCGGGAGTACAAAGTGAGCAGTTCTTC.

This clone was counted once. V and J are TRBV19 and TRBJ1-5; unclear D gene. CDR1 LNHDA and CDR2 SQIVND come from the germline V gene (reference sequence). This CDR3 region has 15 residues. V was pared by 3 bases and J by 6 bases, with 15 bases between. CDR3 nucleotides: TGTGCCAGTAGTATCCTCGGTCAGTGGGGTCAGCCCCAGCATTTT. This encodes CASSILGQWGQPQHF.

This clone was seen only a few times. The V and J genes are TRBV5-1 and TRBJ2-7; perhaps TRBD2 as D (6 bases). V was clipped by 9 bases and J by 3 bases, with 19 bases between them. The CDR3 has 14 amino acids. Germline CDR1 and CDR2: SGHRS and YFSETQ. The CDR3 nucleotides read TGCGCCACTTCCCTAACCGGAGGGAACTACGAGCAGTACTTC. It encodes CATSLTGGNYEQYF. Based on the CDR3 plus reference TRBV5-1 and TRBJ2-7, the full variable domain is KAGVTQTPRYLIKTRGQQVTLSCSPISGHRSVSWYQQTPGQGLQFLFEYFSETQRNKGNFPGRFSGRQFSNSRSEMNVSTLELGDSALYLCATSLTGGNYEQYFGPGTRLTVT.

The chain links TRBV2 to TRBJ1-5, with D possibly being TRBD1 (6 bases). Germline-derived CDR1 and CDR2 are SNHLY and FYNNEI. The V and J ends lost 6 bases and 0 bases respectively, with 15 bases between them. There are 16 residues in the CDR3. The CDR3 spells CASRETGIYSNQPQHF. As DNA, the CDR3 is TGTGCCAGCAGGGAAACAGGGATTTATAGCAATCAGCCCCAGCATTTT.

This clone was seen just once. The V and J genes are TRBV4-1 and TRBJ2-7; 13 nucleotides match TRBD2. CDR1 and CDR2 (germline): MGHRA, YSYEKL. The CDR3 length is 16 residues. V lost 6 bases, J lost 7 bases, and 12 bases stayed unmatched. CDR3 in amino acids: CASSLEGTSGTGEQYF. In DNA, the CDR3 is TGCGCCAGCAGTCTAGAAGGGACTAGCGGGACGGGGGAGCAGTACTTC.

This sequence joins TRBV9 and TRBJ1-2; no definite D call. This CDR3 has 15 amino acids. Trimming took off 0 bases at V and 8 bases at J, with 17 bases between the two ends. Germline CDR1 reads SGDLS; CDR2 reads YYNGEE. The CDR3 sequence is CASSVATWGGPGYTF. For the CDR3, the DNA is TGTGCCAGCAGCGTAGCTACCTGGGGTGGTCCGGGCTACACCTTC.

V and J are TRBV3-1 (or the pseudogene TRBV3-2) and TRBJ1-3; D possibly corresponds to TRBD1 (5 bases). CDR1 is LGHDT and CDR2 is YNNKEL in the germline V gene (reference sequence). Trimming removed 4 bases at V and 0 bases at J, with 19 bases between. The CDR3 spans 18 residues. CDR3 nucleotide sequence: TGTGCCAGCAGCCGATTGAGGATGAAGGGACTCTCTGGAAACACCATATATTTT. Protein product: CASSRLRMKGLSGNTIYF.

CDR3 residues: CASSVLPGDTQYF. The CDR3 DNA reads TGTGCCAGCAGTGTTCTACCCGGCGATACGCAGTATTTT. The chain uses TRBV12-3 or TRBV12-4 and TRBJ2-3; D uncertain. The length of the CDR3 is 13 residues. V lost 5 bases and J 6 bases, leaving 12 bases between the germline ends.

The chain recombines TRBV27 with TRBJ2-3, with a possible D match to TRBD2 (5 bases). CDR1 is MNHEY and CDR2 is SMNVEV in the germline V gene (reference sequence). The V gene lost 5 bases and the J gene lost 4 bases, with 10 bases spanning the gap. The CDR3 extends over 13 amino acids. CDR3 sequence: CASSPVRADTQYF. The CDR3 nucleotides are TGTGCCAGCAGTCCCGTGAGGGCAGATACGCAGTATTTT.

The rearrangement links TRBV2 to TRBJ2-7, with D uncertain. Trimming cost V 7 bases and J 3 bases, with 13 bases left between them. Germline loops: CDR1 SNHLY, CDR2 FYNNEI. CDR3 length: 13 amino acids. DNA of the CDR3: TGTGCCAGCACTTCCGCACAGAACTACGAGCAGTACTTC. Translation: CASTSAQNYEQYF.

The V gene is TRBV19, the J gene TRBJ1-3; possible D gene TRBD1, 5 bases. The CDR3 runs 12 residues. Trimming pared 7 bases from V and 8 bases from J, leaving 12 bases between. CDR1 and CDR2 from the germline V gene are LNHDA and SQIVND (reference sequence). This chain's CDR3 is CASTEGWDTIYF. CDR3 DNA sequence: TGTGCCAGTACCGAGGGGTGGGACACCATATATTTT. Filled out from reference TRBV19 and TRBJ1-3, the complete variable domain reads DGGITQSPKYLFRKEGQNVTLSCEQNLNHDAMYWYRQDPGQGLRLIYYSQIVNDFQKGDIAEGYSVSREKKESFPLTVTSAQKNPTAFYLCASTEGWDTIYFGEGSWLTVV.

The chain is built from TRBV7-9 and TRBJ2-1; D is ambiguous. V was clipped by 1 base and J by 9 bases, with 13 bases between them. The CDR3 covers 14 residues. Germline lookup yields CDR1 SEHNR and CDR2 FQNEAQ (reference sequence). CDR3 coding DNA: TGTGCCAGCAGCTTAGTGCTGTCGCCTGGTGAGCAGTTCTTC. It specifies CASSLVLSPGEQFF.

The chain has TRBV11-2 and TRBJ2-7, with TRBD1 as a possible D gene (5 bases). V was pared by 1 base and J by 5 bases, with 9 bases between. The CDR3 length is 13 residues. Germline values: CDR1 SGHAT, CDR2 FQNNGV. The CDR3 sequence is CASSLGGINEQYF. Here the CDR3 DNA reads TGTGCCAGCAGCTTAGGGGGCATAAACGAGCAGTACTTC.

On this clone: The sample carries other DNA sequences with the same CDR3. The chain couples TRBV24-1 to TRBJ2-3; D is unresolved. The germline V and J ends were trimmed by 5 bases and 3 bases, with 5 bases remaining between them. The germline V gene encodes CDR1 KGHDR and CDR2 SFDVKD. The length of the CDR3 is 12 residues. The CDR3 DNA reads TGTGCCACCAGTGGGTCGACAGATACGCAGTATTTT. Protein product: CATSGSTDTQYF.

The rearrangement links TRBV30 to TRBJ2-1; 9 positions match TRBD2. The CDR3 extends over 14 amino acids. Trimming removed 0 bases from V and 6 bases from J; junction bases left unmatched: 3. The V gene's germline CDR1 is GTSNPN and CDR2 SVGIG (reference sequence). In DNA form, the CDR3 reads TGTGCCTGGAGTGTGCGGGAGGGCCGCAATGAGCAGTTCTTC. Translated, it gives CAWSVREGRNEQFF.

This clone was picked up one time. This chain connects TRBV7-6 to TRBJ2-2; D uncertain. The ends were cut back, 7 bases at V and 1 base at J, with 10 bases in the middle. This CDR3 contains 14 residues. Per the germline V gene, CDR1 is SGHVS and CDR2 is FNYEAQ. CDR3 nucleotide sequence: TGTGCCAGCAAATACAGAATGAACACCGGGGAGCTGTTTTTT. Its translation: CASKYRMNTGELFF.

V gene TRBV7-2 combines with J gene TRBJ2-7; a weak D match, TRBD2 (6 bases). Trimming shortened V by 5 bases and J by 2 bases, and 16 bases separated the two germline ends. Per the germline V gene, CDR1 is SGHTA and CDR2 is FQGNSA. This CDR3 spans 15 amino acids. The CDR3 reads CASSTSGVPPYEQYF. CDR3 in DNA: TGTGCCAGCAGCACCTCGGGGGTCCCCCCCTACGAGCAGTACTTC.

The chain has TRBV4-2 and TRBJ1-2; no firm D call. This CDR3 contains 15 residues. V shed 7 bases and J shed 8 bases, with 23 bases lying between them. The germline V gene has CDR1 LGHNA and CDR2 YNFKEQ. In DNA form, the CDR3 reads TGTGCCAGCAAGCTGAACGGCCCCCTCCCCCGGGGCTACACCTTC. Residues: CASKLNGPLPRGYTF.

The gene calls are TRBV6-5 and TRBJ2-7; D perhaps matches TRBD2 (6 bases). In germline, CDR1 is MNHEY, CDR2 SVGAGI. Trimming took 6 bases from V and 0 from J, leaving 15 bases between them. CDR3 length equals 15 residues. CDR3 coding DNA: TGTGCCAGCAGCCCGGGACTTCCGAGCTCCTACGAGCAGTACTTC. Translation: CASSPGLPSSYEQYF.